What follows is one T cell receptor beta chain and its context. Its antigen remains unknown. The data were taken from a study of T cell responses to AZD1222 COVID-19 vaccine. TCRdb's table, derived via immunoSEQ multiplex PCR, lists solely in-frame clones and lacks some. The sample has around 150,000 clones; around 94% are singletons. The CDR3 sequence is 15 residues long. With 3 bases removed from V and 1 base from J, the gap between germline ends came to 11 bases. The germline gives CDR1 SGHTS, CDR2 YDEGEE. General study points: The peak T cell response came first, and repertoires were sampled only after it. Clonal diversity was possibly underestimated; the donors were predominantly white British and more often female. Targeting of unmutated variant regions was reportedly seen in nearly half of spike-specific TCRs.

Second-dose schedules of about 4 or about 12 weeks were combined. The source of this sequence is an adult who received the AZD1222 COVID-19 vaccine. V usage is TRBV5-8 and J usage is TRBJ2-4; the D is unclear. The input for sequencing was peripheral blood, taken 28 days after the second AZD1222 dose. The CDR3 is CASSYPGRAKNIQYF. In DNA form, the CDR3 reads TGTGCCAGCAGCTATCCGGGTAGGGCCAAAAACATTCAGTACTTC.